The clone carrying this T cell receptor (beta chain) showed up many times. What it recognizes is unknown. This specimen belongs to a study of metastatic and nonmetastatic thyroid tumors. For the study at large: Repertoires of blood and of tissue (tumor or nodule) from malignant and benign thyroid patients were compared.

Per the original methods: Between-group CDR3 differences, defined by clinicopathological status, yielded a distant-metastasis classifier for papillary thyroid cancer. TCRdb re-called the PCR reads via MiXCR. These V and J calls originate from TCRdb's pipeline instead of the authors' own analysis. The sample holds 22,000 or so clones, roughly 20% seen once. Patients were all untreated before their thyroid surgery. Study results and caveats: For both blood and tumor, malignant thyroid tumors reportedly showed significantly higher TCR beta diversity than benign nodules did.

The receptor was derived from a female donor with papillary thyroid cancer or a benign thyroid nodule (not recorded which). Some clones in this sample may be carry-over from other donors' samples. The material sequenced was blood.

CDR3: CASNQGGPRTFF. Written as DNA, the CDR3 is TGTGCCAGCAATCAGGGGGGACCCCGGACGTTCTTC. This chain joins TRBV7-9 and TRBJ2-1, with D maybe TRBD1 (7 bases). CDR1 SEHNR and CDR2 FQNEAQ come from the germline V gene (reference sequence). CDR3 length equals 12 residues. The V gene lost 7 bases and the J gene lost 15 bases, with 19 bases spanning the gap.